Sequencing of this T cell receptor (beta chain) was carried out in a study of cytomegalovirus exposure and HLA in healthy donors. PCR primers comprised 60 Vbeta and 13 Jbeta primers. Sequencing was performed with immunoSEQ multiplex PCR; in TCRdb, only in-frame clones are kept and a portion is missing. The sample has under 150,000 clones; 81% are singletons. Notes on the study in general: The study found most TCR sequences rare, yet found some public TCRs in many donors.

As for this clone: Its antigen is currently unknown.

V dropped 4 bases and J dropped 2 bases, with 13 bases sitting between them. This CDR3 contains 15 residues. CDR1 and CDR2 from the germline V gene are SGHDT and YYEEEE. The sequenced sample was PBMCs. This chain joins TRBV5-6 and TRBJ1-3, with D possibly being TRBD1 (5 bases). The receptor's source is a man between 18 and 35 years old in good health and CMV-seronegative. CDR3 nucleotide sequence: TGTGCCAGCAGCCCCGACAGTATTGCTGGAAACACCATATATTTT. Its translation is CASSPDSIAGNTIYF.